This T cell receptor beta chain was sequenced for a study of T cell repertoires in cytomegalovirus infection. Study at large: CMV infection together with matching HLA type was indicated by public TCR beta signatures. Whole-study findings and limits: Of the TCR beta families, the public ones yielded a cumulative frequency that identified carriers of CMV plus the relevant HLA.

The CDR3 contains 17 residues. V was cut by 6 bases and J by 4 bases, with 24 bases left in between. Per the germline V gene, CDR1 is LNHDA and CDR2 is SQIVND (reference sequence). This clonotype turned up a few times. Its specificity is not known. MiXCR was run by TCRdb on the reads, yielding one entry per CDR3 protein. The data contain 150,000 to 200,000 distinct CDR3 sequences, around 14% of them seen just once; the ten biggest clones take up 25% to 30%. The sample consisted of PBMCs. The V gene is TRBV19, the J gene TRBJ1-2; TRBD1 might be the D (6 bases). This TCR derives from a human donor in good health (CMV status not recorded). Some clones in this sample may be carry-over from other donors' samples. CDR3 loop: CASRQGGTLFPGYGYTF. CDR3 DNA: TGTGCCAGTAGGCAAGGCGGGACACTCTTCCCAGGCTATGGCTACACCTTC.